The text below deals with one T cell receptor beta chain. Its antigen is not yet known. It has no much larger one-base neighbor in the sample; base qualities were not kept. This record belongs to a study of OX40 agonist ivuxolimab in advanced cancers. Study-level background: Ivuxolimab, which targeted the costimulatory receptor OX40 (CD134), was an agonistic, fully human IgG2 monoclonal antibody. Intravenous ivuxolimab was administered to patients every 2 weeks at six dose levels: 0.01, 0.1, 0.3, 1.5, 3 and 10 mg/kg. Among the roughly 54 dose-escalation patients, around 20 had hepatocellular carcinoma, roughly 15 melanoma, 9 renal cell carcinoma and 9 head and neck cancer. The dose-escalation cohort was about 83% male with a mean age of about 65 years, ranging from roughly 23 to 79. Patients were allowed to have had prior anti-PD-1, anti-PD-L1 or anti-CTLA-4 therapy, and 40% of the dose-escalation patients had previously received checkpoint inhibitors. Partial responses occurred in three dose-escalation patients: two with cutaneous melanoma and one with hepatocellular carcinoma. The purpose of peripheral TCRbeta sequencing was to test whether ivuxolimab changed TCR sequence diversity and led to clonal T-cell expansion. The paper reports the monotherapy dose-escalation portion (N of about 47 patients) of the phase I ivuxolimab trial.

The trial excluded patients who had a history of autoimmune disease or were on systemic immunosuppression. In every dose cohort, peripheral blood was drawn for TCR sequencing at baseline, cycle 4 day 1, and cycle 7 day 1. The samples were taken from a phase I, first-in-human, multicenter, open-label dose-escalation trial of ivuxolimab. Adults with locally advanced or metastatic melanoma, renal cell, hepatocellular, or head and neck squamous cell carcinoma were enrolled in the trial. Before TCR sequencing, CD4+ and CD8+ T cells were separately sorted from peripheral blood. Genomic DNA was extracted from sorted cells for sequencing of the TCRbeta CDR3 region. The immunoSEQ Assay was used for sequencing of TCRbeta CDR3 regions. In its TCRdb copy, this immuneACCESS table keeps in-frame sequences only and misses some clones. Where compared with another copy, unresolved V genes explain less than half of these, and the others have no known cause. The sample yields around 76,000 clones; about 85% were counted once. Approximately 8% of the sample goes to the ten largest clones.

Based on the germline V gene, the CDR1 and CDR2 sequences are LGHNA and YNFKEQ. The CDR3 covers 15 residues, taking in both the cysteine and the phenylalanine. The kept DNA is CDR3 alone, 45 bases in frame from the first base. The germline V and J ends show losses of 4 bases and 6 bases respectively, and no gene match explains 11 bases of the junction. Here is what the overall study found, with its caveats: Which antigens the clonally expanded peripheral T cells were specific for was not determined. Partial responders in the 0.1-3.0 mg/kg groups had among the lowest normalized peripheral clonal expansion, especially among CD8+ T cells. Low levels of normalized T-cell clonal expansion were also shown by some nonresponding patients. At doses of 0.1 to 3.0 mg/kg, clonal expansion of both CD4+ and CD8+ blood T cells was observed from baseline to week 6. After ivuxolimab, CD8+ T cells had more expanded clones than CD4+ T cells on average.

The sequencing here drew on CD4+ or CD8+ T cells sorted from blood, taken in a trial of the OX40 agonist ivuxolimab. This TCR was sampled from an adult with an advanced solid tumor such as melanoma, head and neck, liver or kidney cancer. The V and J segments used are TRBV4-2 and TRBJ2-7; 8 bases in between match TRBD2. CDR3 reads: CASSLGGTSDFEQYF. DNA sequence: TGTGCCAGCAGCCTCGGGGGGACTAGTGACTTCGAGCAGTACTTC.